This T cell receptor (beta chain) originates from a study of ipilimumab plus nivolumab after autologous stem cell transplantation. Study background: The DLBCL cohort had primary refractory and relapsed disease, with 18-month progression-free survival of around 84% and 29%. General study results and limits: Per the authors, repertoire, Treg and microbiota data justify further study.

Germline CDR1 is MNHEY and CDR2 is SMNVEV (reference sequence). This CDR3 region has 16 residues. The J segment lost 0 bases and the V segment lost 0 bases, leaving 4 bases of the junction unmatched. The table came from immunoSEQ multiplex PCR; TCRdb's copy has only in-frame clones and leaves some out. The sample contains fewer than 95,000 clones, under 85% of which appear only once. Note on this clone: As yet, its antigen is unknown.

This receptor was identified in a male donor with diffuse large B-cell lymphoma. Sequenced here: PBMCs, sampled in a trial of ipilimumab plus nivolumab as post-transplant consolidation. This rearrangement joins TRBV27 to TRBJ1-2, with 7 bases matching TRBD1. The DNA for the CDR3 is TGTGCCAGCAGTTTATCCTACAGGGGCACTAACTATGGCTACACCTTC. Its translation: CASSLSYRGTNYGYTF.